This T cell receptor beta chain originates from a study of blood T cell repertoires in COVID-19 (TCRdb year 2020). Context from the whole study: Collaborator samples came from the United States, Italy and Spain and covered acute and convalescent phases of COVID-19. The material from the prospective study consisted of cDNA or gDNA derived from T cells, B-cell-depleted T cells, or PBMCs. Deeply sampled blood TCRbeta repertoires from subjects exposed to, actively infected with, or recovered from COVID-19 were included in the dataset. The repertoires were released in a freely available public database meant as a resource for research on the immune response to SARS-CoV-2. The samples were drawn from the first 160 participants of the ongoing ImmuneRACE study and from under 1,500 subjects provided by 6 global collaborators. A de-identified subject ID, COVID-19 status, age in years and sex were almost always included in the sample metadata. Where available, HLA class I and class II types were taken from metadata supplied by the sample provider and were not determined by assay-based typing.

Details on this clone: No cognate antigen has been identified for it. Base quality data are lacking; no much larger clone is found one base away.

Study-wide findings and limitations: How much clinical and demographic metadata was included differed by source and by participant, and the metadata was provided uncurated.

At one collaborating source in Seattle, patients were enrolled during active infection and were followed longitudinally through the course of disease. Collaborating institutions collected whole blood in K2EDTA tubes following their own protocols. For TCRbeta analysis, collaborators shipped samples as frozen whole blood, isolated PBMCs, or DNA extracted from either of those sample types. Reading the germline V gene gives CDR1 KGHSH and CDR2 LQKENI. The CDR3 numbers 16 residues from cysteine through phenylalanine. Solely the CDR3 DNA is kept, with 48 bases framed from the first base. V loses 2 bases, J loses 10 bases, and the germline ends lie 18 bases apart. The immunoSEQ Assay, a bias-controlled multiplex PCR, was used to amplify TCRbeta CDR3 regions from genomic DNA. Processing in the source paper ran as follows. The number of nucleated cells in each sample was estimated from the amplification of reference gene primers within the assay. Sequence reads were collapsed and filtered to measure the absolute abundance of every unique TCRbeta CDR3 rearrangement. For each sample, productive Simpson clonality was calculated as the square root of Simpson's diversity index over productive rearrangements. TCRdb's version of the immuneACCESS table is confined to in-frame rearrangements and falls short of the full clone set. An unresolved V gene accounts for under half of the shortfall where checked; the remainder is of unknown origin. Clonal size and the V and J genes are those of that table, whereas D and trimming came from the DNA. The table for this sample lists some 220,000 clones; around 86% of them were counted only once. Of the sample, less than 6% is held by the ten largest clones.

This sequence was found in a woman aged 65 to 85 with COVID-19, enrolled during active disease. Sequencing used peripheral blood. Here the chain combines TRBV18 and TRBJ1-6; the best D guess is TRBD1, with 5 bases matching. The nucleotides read TGTGCCAGCTCACCAATGGGAAGCAGGGTGGACTCACCCCTCCACTTT. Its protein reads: CASSPMGSRVDSPLHF.